This passage covers 2 T cell receptor beta chains from one sample sequenced in a study of blood T cells in healthy people across ages. Together with a sample-barcoded 5' primer, a J-beta primer mix was included in a second PCR lasting about 7 to 11 cycles. MiXCR, applied by TCRdb to the 5' RACE reads, yields one record per CDR3 protein. This sample has 650,000 to 1,000,000 distinct CDR3 sequences, with under 40% found just once. Material for sequencing was blood. These TCRs come from a man aged 18 to 35 in good health.

This clonotype was recorded at least ten times. This chain joins TRBV7-3 and TRBJ2-5; D not resolved. Deletions cut 3 bases from V and 2 bases from J, with 10 bases between. The CDR3 has 14 residues. The V gene's germline CDR1 is SGHTA and CDR2 FQGTGA. DNA for the CDR3: TGTGCCAGCAGCTTCCTGGGCCTACAAGAGACCCAGTACTTC. Its translation is CASSFLGLQETQYF.

There are a few counts of this clonotype. The chain couples TRBV12-3 or TRBV12-4 to TRBJ2-3, with TRBD2 as a possible D gene (6 bases). Trimming took off 3 bases at V and 2 bases at J, with 12 bases between the two ends. The CDR3 spans 15 residues. The CDR3 loop is CASSFLGGTTDTQYF. The CDR3 coding sequence is TGTGCCAGCAGTTTTCTGGGGGGAACCACAGATACGCAGTATTTT.